The text below deals with one T cell receptor beta chain. Sequencing used immunoSEQ multiplex PCR; TCRdb keeps in-frame clones, though not all of them. The data contain around 1,000,000 clones, 70% to 80% of them singletons. This specimen belongs to a study of shared clonotypes between healthy human individuals. Trimming removed 0 bases from V and 6 bases from J; junction bases left unmatched: 8. CDR1 SGHRS and CDR2 YFSETQ come from the germline V gene. The CDR3 has 16 amino acids. Sequences were obtained from memory CD4+ T cells from PBMCs. Indicated subset: CD45RA-negative fraction. The V and J genes are TRBV5-1 and TRBJ2-1; TRBD2 matches 8 bases. The TCR sequence derives from a man aged 18 to 35 in good health. Some clones in this sample may be carry-over from other donors' samples. CDR3 nucleotide sequence: TGCGCCAGCAGCTTGGCCGGAGCGGGAGAGGTCAATGAGCAGTTCTTC. Protein product: CASSLAGAGEVNEQFF.